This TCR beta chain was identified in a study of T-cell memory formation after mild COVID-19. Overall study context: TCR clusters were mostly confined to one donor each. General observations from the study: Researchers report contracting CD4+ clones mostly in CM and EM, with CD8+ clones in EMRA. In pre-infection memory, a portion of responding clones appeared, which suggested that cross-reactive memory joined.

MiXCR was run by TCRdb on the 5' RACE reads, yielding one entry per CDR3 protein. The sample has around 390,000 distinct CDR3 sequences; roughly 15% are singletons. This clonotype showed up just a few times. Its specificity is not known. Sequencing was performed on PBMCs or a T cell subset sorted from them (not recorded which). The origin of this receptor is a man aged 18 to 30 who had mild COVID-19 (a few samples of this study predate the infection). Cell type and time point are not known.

As DNA, the CDR3 is TGTGCCAGCAGTCTTGGAATGATGCGGCCCGTAGAGACCCAGTACTTC. It encodes CASSLGMMRPVETQYF. The chain links TRBV14 to TRBJ2-5; unclear D gene. The CDR3 is made up of 16 amino acids. From germline, CDR1 is SGHDN and CDR2 FVKESK. Trimming removed 6 bases from V and 4 bases from J, with 21 bases in between.